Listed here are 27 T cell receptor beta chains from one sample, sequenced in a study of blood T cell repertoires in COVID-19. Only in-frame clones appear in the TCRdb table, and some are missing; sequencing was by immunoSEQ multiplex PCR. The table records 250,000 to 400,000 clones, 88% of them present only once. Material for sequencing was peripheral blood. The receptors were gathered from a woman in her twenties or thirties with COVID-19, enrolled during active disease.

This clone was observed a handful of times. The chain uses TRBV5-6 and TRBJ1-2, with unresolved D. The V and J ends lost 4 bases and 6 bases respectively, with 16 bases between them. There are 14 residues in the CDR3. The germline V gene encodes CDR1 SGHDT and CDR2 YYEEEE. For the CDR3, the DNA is TGTGCCAGCAGCACCTTTACCCTAGGCCATGGCTACACCTTC. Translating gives CASSTFTLGHGYTF.

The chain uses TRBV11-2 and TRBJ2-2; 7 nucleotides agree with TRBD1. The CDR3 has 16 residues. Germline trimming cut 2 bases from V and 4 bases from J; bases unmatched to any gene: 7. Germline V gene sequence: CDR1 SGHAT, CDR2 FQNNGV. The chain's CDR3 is CASSLRQGSSTGELFF. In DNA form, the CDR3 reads TGTGCCAGCAGCTTACGACAGGGAAGTAGCACCGGGGAGCTGTTTTTT. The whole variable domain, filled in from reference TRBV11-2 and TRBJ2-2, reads EAGVAQSPRYKIIEKRQSVAFWCNPISGHATLYWYQQILGQGPKLLIQFQNNGVVDDSQLPKDRFSAERLKGVDSTLKIQPAKLEDSAVYLCASSLRQGSSTGELFFGEGSRLTVL.

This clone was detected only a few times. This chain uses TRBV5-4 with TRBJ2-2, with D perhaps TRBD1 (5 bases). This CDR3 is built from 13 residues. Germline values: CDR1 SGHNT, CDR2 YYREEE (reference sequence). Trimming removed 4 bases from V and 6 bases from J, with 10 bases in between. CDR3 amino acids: CASSEDTAGELFF. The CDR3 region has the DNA TGTGCCAGCAGCGAGGACACCGCCGGGGAGCTGTTTTTT.

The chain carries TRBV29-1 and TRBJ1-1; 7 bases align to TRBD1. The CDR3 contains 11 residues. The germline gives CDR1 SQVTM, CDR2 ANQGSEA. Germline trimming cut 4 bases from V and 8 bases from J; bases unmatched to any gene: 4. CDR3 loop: CSVGVQGEAFF. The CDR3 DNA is TGCAGCGTTGGGGTACAGGGGGAAGCTTTCTTT.

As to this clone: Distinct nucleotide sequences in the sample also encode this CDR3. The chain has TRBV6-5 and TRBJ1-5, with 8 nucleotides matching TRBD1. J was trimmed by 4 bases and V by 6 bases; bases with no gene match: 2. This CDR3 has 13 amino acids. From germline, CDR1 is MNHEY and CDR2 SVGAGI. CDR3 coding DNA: TGTGCCAGCAGACGGGACAGGAATCAGCCCCAGCATTTT. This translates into CASRRDRNQPQHF.

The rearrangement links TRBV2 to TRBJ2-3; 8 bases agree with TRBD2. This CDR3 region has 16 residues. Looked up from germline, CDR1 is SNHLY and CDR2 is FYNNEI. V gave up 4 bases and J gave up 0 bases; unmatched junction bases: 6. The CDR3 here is CASSGAGGSSTDTQYF. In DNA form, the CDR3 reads TGTGCCAGCAGTGGGGCGGGGGGCTCTAGCACAGATACGCAGTATTTT. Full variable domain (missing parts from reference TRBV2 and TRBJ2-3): EPEVTQTPSHQVTQMGQEVILRCVPISNHLYFYWYRQILGQKVEFLVSFYNNEISEKSEIFDDQFSVERPDGSNFTLKIRSTKLEDSAMYFCASSGAGGSSTDTQYFGPGTRLTVL.

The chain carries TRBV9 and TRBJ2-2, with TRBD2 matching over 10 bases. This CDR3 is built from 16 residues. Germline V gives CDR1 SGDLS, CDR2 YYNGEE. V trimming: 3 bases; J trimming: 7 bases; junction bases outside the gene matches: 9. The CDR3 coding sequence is TGTGCCAGCAGCGCGACTAGCGGGCTCATCGGCGGGGAGCTGTTTTTT. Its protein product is CASSATSGLIGGELFF.

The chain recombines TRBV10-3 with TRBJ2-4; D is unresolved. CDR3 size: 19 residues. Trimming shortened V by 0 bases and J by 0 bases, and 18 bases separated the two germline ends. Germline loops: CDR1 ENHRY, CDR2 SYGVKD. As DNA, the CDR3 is TGTGCCATCAGTGAGTCTGCGAACAGTATGGAACTAGCCAAAAACATTCAGTACTTC. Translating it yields CAISESANSMELAKNIQYF.

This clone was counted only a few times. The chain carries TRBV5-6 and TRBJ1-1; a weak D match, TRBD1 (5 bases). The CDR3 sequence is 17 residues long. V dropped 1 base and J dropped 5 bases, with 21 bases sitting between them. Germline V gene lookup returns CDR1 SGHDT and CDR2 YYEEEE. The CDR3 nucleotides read TGTGCCAGCAGCTTGCAGCAGGGAAACATAATGGGGACTGAAGCTTTCTTT. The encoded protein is CASSLQQGNIMGTEAFF.

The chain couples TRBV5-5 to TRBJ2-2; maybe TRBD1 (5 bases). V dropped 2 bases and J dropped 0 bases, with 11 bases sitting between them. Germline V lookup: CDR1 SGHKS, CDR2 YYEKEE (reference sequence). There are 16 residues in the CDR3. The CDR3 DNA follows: TGTGCCAGCAGCTTTGGCAGGGTGGCGAACACCGGGGAGCTGTTTTTT. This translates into CASSFGRVANTGELFF.

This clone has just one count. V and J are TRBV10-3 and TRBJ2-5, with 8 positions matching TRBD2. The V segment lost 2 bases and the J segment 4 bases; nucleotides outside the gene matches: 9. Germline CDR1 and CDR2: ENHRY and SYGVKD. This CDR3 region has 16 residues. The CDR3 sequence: CAISESGAGVGETQYF. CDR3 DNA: TGTGCCATCAGTGAGAGTGGAGCGGGGGTGGGAGAGACCCAGTACTTC.

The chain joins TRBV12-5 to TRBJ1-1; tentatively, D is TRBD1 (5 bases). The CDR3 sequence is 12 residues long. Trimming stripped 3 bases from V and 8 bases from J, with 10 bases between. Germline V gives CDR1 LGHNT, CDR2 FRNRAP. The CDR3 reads CASGLGVGEAFF. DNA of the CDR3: TGTGCTAGTGGTTTAGGGGTAGGCGAAGCTTTCTTT. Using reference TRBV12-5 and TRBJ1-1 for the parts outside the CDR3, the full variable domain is DARVTQTPRHKVTEMGQEVTMRCQPILGHNTVFWYRQTMMQGLELLAYFRNRAPLDDSGMPKDRFSAEMPDATLATLKIQPSEPRDSAVYFCASGLGVGEAFFGQGTRLTVV.

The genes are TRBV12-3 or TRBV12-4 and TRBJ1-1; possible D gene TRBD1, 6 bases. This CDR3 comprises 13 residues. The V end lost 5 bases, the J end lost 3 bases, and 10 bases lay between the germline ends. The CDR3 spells CASSDGTHTEAFF. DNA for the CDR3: TGTGCCAGCAGTGACGGGACACACACTGAAGCTTTCTTT.

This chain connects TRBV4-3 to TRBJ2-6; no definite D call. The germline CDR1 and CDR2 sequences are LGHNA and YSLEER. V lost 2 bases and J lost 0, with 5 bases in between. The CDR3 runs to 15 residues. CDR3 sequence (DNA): TGCGCCAGCAGCCAACAGGTCTCTGGGGCCAACGTCCTGACTTTC. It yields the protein CASSQQVSGANVLTF.

The CDR3 is CASSTGYNQPQHF. CDR3 in DNA: TGTGCCAGTAGTACAGGGTACAATCAGCCCCAGCATTTT. The chain uses TRBV19 and TRBJ1-5; tentative D call: TRBD1 (5 bases). From germline, CDR1 is LNHDA and CDR2 SQIVND (reference sequence). Trimming cost V 4 bases and J 3 bases, with 7 bases left between them. The CDR3 is 13 amino acids.

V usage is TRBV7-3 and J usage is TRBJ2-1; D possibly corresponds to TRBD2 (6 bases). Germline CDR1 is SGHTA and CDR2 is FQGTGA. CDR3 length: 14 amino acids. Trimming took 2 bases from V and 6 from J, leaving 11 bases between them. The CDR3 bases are TGTGCCAGCAGCTTAGGAGGGCAGGGCAATGAGCAGTTCTTC. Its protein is CASSLGGQGNEQFF.

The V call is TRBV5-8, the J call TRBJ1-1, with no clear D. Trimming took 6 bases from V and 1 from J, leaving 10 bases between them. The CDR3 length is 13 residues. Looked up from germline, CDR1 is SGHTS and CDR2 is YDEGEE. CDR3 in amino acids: CASNHVRNTEAFF. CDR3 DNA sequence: TGTGCCAGCAATCACGTCAGGAACACTGAAGCTTTCTTT.

CDR3 loop: CASSLGQGGSYEQYF. Written as DNA, the CDR3 is TGCGCCAGCAGCCTGGGACAAGGAGGTTCCTACGAGCAGTACTTC. V is TRBV5-1 and J is TRBJ2-7, with a weak D call TRBD1 (6 bases). The CDR3 has 15 residues. The V end lost 4 bases, the J end lost 1 base, and 15 bases lay between the germline ends. CDR1 and CDR2 from the germline V gene are SGHRS and YFSETQ.

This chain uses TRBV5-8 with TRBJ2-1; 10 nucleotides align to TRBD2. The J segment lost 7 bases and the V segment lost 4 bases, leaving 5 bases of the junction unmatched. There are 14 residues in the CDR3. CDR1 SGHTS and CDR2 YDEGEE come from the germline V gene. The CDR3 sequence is CASSKSGGGNEQFF. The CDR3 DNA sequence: TGTGCCAGCAGCAAGAGCGGGGGGGGGAATGAGCAGTTCTTC.

CDR3 coding DNA: TGTGCCAGCTCAGGGGGGGCTGGGAGCACAGATACGCAGTATTTT. Residues: CASSGGAGSTDTQYF. This chain connects TRBV18 to TRBJ2-3; perhaps TRBD2 as D (7 bases). CDR3 length equals 15 residues. Germline lookup yields CDR1 KGHSH and CDR2 LQKENI. V was shortened by 5 bases and J by 0 bases, with 12 bases between the two germline ends.

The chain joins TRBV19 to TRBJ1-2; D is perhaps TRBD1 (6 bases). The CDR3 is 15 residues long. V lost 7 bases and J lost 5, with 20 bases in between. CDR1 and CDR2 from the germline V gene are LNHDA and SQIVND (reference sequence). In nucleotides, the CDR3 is TGTGCCAGTATTGGACCTCCTGGGACACCGTATGGCTACACCTTC. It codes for CASIGPPGTPYGYTF.

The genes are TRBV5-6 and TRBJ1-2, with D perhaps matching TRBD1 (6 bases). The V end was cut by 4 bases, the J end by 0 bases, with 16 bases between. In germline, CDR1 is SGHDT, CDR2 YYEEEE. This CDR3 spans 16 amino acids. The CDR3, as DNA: TGTGCCAGCAGCCGGAACGACAGGTATTCTAACTATGGCTACACCTTC. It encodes CASSRNDRYSNYGYTF.

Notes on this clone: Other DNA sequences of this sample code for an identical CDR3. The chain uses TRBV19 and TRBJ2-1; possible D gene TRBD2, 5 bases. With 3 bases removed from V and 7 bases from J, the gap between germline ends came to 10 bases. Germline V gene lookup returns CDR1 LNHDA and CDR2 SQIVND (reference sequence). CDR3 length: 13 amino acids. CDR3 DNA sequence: TGTGCCAGTAGTATCTTTTCGGGGAATGAGCAGTTCTTC. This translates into CASSIFSGNEQFF.

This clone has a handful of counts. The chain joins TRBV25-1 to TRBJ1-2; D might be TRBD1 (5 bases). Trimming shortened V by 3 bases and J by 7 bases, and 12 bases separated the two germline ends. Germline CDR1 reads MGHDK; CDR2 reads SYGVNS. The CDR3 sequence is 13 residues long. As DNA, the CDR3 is TGTGCCAGCAGTGATCCCGGGGGGAGTGGCTACACCTTC. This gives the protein CASSDPGGSGYTF.

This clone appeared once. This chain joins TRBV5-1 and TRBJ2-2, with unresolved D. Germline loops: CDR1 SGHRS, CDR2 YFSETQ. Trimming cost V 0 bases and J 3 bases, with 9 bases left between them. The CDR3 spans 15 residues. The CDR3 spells CASSLGTVDTGELFF. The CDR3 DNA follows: TGCGCCAGCAGCTTGGGCACAGTAGACACCGGGGAGCTGTTTTTT.

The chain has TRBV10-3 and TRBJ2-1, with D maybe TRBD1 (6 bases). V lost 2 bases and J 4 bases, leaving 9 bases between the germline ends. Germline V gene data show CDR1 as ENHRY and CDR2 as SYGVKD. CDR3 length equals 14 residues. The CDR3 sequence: CAISEEGGYNEQFF. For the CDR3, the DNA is TGTGCCATCAGTGAGGAAGGGGGATACAATGAGCAGTTCTTC.

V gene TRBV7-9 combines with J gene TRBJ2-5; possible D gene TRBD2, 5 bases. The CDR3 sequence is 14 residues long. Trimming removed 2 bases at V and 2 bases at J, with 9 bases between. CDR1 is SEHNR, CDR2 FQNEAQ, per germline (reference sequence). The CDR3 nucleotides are TGTGCCAGCAGCTTACTAGCCCAACAAGAGACCCAGTACTTC. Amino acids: CASSLLAQQETQYF. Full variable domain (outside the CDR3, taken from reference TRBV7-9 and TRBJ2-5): DTGVSQNPRHKITKRGQNVTFRCDPISEHNRLYWYRQTLGQGPEFLTYFQNEAQLEKSRLLSDRFSAERPKGSFSTLEIQRTEQGDSAMYLCASSLLAQQETQYFGPGTRLLVL.